The clone carrying this TCR beta chain was counted ten times or more. Antigen unknown. V was pared by 7 bases and J by 5 bases, with 15 bases between. From germline, CDR1 is SGHRS and CDR2 YFSETQ. This CDR3 has 13 amino acids. Conversion of TCR transcripts into cDNA relied on 5'RACE template switching, which added a universal primer site and UMIs. TCRdb processed the 5' RACE reads anew with MiXCR; each CDR3 protein has one entry. The table records fewer than 450,000 distinct CDR3 sequences, 3% to 4.5% of them present only once. This specimen comes from a study of T cells after yellow fever vaccination. Study context: With SMART-Seq v4 Ultra Low Input, the fractions containing low cell numbers were prepared.

Whole-study findings and limits: Clonotype sharing between CD4 and CD8 compartments was small. Researchers cautioned that FACS-sorted repertoires could harbor abundant clonotypes contaminating from the bulk population.

The sequence was obtained from a man aged 18 to 29 who received the YFV17D yellow fever vaccine. The material was PBMCs, obtained 5 days after the yellow fever booster vaccination. The chain joins TRBV5-1 to TRBJ2-5; D is ambiguous. The CDR3 DNA follows: TGCGCCAGCGAAGGTGGAGTCGGGGAGACCCAGTACTTC. Encoded protein: CASEGGVGETQYF.